These 15 T cell receptor beta chains were sequenced from one sample in a study of T cells in Graves' hyperthyroidism and ophthalmopathy. RNA transcripts gave rise to amplified TCR beta CDR3 regions. Primed by the HTBI set, a first-round RT-PCR was run on the TCR CDR3. TCRdb recomputed calls from the multiplex PCR reads with MiXCR, one row per CDR3 protein. Of over 500,000 distinct CDR3 sequences in the sample, about 45% are singletons; the top ten hold about 45%. Material: peripheral blood or thyroid tissue (not recorded which). The origin of the receptors is an adult woman with Graves' disease, either hyperthyroidism or ophthalmopathy (not recorded which).

The rearrangement uses TRBV7-2 and TRBJ2-7; 7 bases are shared with TRBD1. Losses at the gene ends were 4 bases for V and 1 base for J; bases not matched to a gene: 4. This CDR3 is built from 14 residues. Germline V gene lookup returns CDR1 SGHTA and CDR2 FQGNSA. The CDR3 DNA reads TGTGCCAGCAGCTCCACGGGACAGTCCTACGAGCAGTACTTC. Translated: CASSSTGQSYEQYF.

This rearrangement joins TRBV20-1 to TRBJ1-5; D gene ambiguous. The germline gives CDR1 DFQATT, CDR2 SNEGSKA (reference sequence). The V end was cut by 3 bases, the J end by 0 bases, with 9 bases between. CDR3 length: 14 amino acids. The CDR3 DNA sequence: TGCAGTGCTAGGGACGGAGGTAGCAATCAGCCCCAGCATTTT. Translated, it gives CSARDGGSNQPQHF.

The genes are TRBV7-3 and TRBJ1-2; 7 bases fit TRBD1. Per germline, CDR1 SGHTA and CDR2 FQGTGA. The CDR3 runs 14 residues. The V and J ends lost 5 bases and 3 bases, in that order; junction bases with no gene match: 6. The CDR3 nucleotides are TGTGCCAGCAGCCGACAGGGTGCGGACTATGGCTACACCTTC. It translates to CASSRQGADYGYTF.

This clonotype was seen many times. The gene calls are TRBV24-1 and TRBJ1-3; tentative D call: TRBD1 (6 bases). Germline V gene sequence: CDR1 KGHDR, CDR2 SFDVKD. Trimming pared 3 bases from V and 4 bases from J, leaving 12 bases between. The CDR3 is 15 residues long. CDR3 sequence: CATSDPRGGGNTIYF. The DNA of the CDR3 is TGTGCCACCAGTGATCCCAGGGGAGGCGGAAACACCATATATTTT.

The V gene is TRBV11-2, the J gene TRBJ2-2; tentatively, D is TRBD1 or TRBD2 (5 bases each). This CDR3 spans 15 amino acids. Germline V gene lookup returns CDR1 SGHAT and CDR2 FQNNGV. V lost 6 bases and J lost 0, with 11 bases in between. The CDR3 loop is CASSRDGTNTGELFF. CDR3 coding DNA: TGTGCCAGCAGTCGGGACGGTACGAACACCGGGGAGCTGTTTTTT.

This clonotype was observed many times. The J gene is TRBJ1-1, the V gene TRBV6-6; D not certain. V lost 7 bases to trimming and J lost 0 bases, with 12 bases between them. CDR1 and CDR2 (germline): MNHNY, SVGAGI (reference sequence). The CDR3 covers 14 residues. The CDR3 spells CASTPPMVNTEAFF. CDR3 sequence (DNA): TGTGCCAGCACCCCCCCCATGGTGAACACTGAAGCTTTCTTT.

V is TRBV5-1 and J is TRBJ2-7, with unresolved D. The CDR3 has 13 residues. CDR1 and CDR2 from the germline V gene are SGHRS and YFSETQ. V gave up 4 bases and J gave up 5 bases, with 13 bases separating them. The CDR3 nucleotides are TGCGCCAGCAGCCAAGAAGGCTGGGACGAGCAGTACTTC. Translating gives CASSQEGWDEQYF.

The chain has TRBV6-6 and TRBJ1-3; D not certain. There are 15 residues in the CDR3. The V and J ends lost 6 bases and 0 bases respectively, with 12 bases between them. Looked up from germline, CDR1 is MNHNY and CDR2 is SVGAGI (reference sequence). The CDR3 reads CASSIGEISGNTIYF. The CDR3 DNA follows: TGTGCCAGCAGCATCGGCGAGATCTCTGGAAACACCATATATTTT.

This clonotype was seen repeatedly, ten times or more. The chain employs TRBV2 and TRBJ1-4, with 8 bases matching TRBD1. This CDR3 comprises 16 residues. Germline CDR1 and CDR2: SNHLY and FYNNEI. The junction had 12 bases not matched to a gene; V was cut back by 7 bases and J by 5 bases. The CDR3, as DNA: TGTGCCAGCACTGTGCGGAGGACAGGGTCCAATGAAAAACTGTTTTTT. Its translation: CASTVRRTGSNEKLFF.

A note on this clonotype: A read error may be the cause here, since a much bigger clone is one base away. V is TRBV25-1 and J is TRBJ2-7, with no clear D. V was shortened by 3 bases and J by 6 bases, with 6 bases between the two germline ends. The V gene's germline CDR1 is MGHDK and CDR2 SYGVNS. The CDR3 has 11 amino acids. The CDR3 sequence is CASSDLSEQYF. The CDR3 coding sequence is TGTGCCAGCAGTGATTTAAGCGAGCAGTACTTC.

The chain's CDR3 is CASSLPGDTQYF. The CDR3 DNA follows: TGTGCCAGCAGCTTACCGGGGGATACGCAGTATTTT. This rearrangement joins TRBV11-2 to TRBJ2-3, with D possibly matching TRBD2 (5 bases). The germline CDR1 and CDR2 sequences are SGHAT and FQNNGV. Trimming removed 2 bases from V and 6 bases from J, with 6 bases in between. The CDR3 runs to 12 residues.

The rearrangement links TRBV6-1 to TRBJ2-7; 7 bases are a match to TRBD2. The junction had 8 bases not matched to a gene; V was cut back by 2 bases and J by 4 bases. The CDR3 runs 15 residues. Germline CDR1 and CDR2: MNHNS and SASEGT. This CDR3 is CASSERGSGSYEQYF. CDR3 DNA sequence: TGTGCCAGCAGTGAACGCGGGAGTGGGAGTTACGAGCAGTACTTC.

The V gene is TRBV3-2, the J gene TRBJ2-2. TRBV3-2 is flagged as a pseudogene. The CDR3 sequence is 15 residues long. The CDR3 here is CASSQDWGYTGELFF. The CDR3 DNA is TGTGCCAGCAGCCAAGACTGGGGATACACCGGGGAGCTGTTTTTT.

J is TRBJ2-7 and V is TRBV7-9, with 11 bases aligning to TRBD1. The CDR3 totals 15 residues. V shed 5 bases, J shed 2 bases, and the junction held 5 bases outside the gene matches. CDR1 is SEHNR, CDR2 FQNEAQ, per germline (reference sequence). CDR3 in DNA: TGTGCCAGCAGCGTTGGGGGACAGGGGGCCTACGAGCAGTACTTC. It codes for CASSVGGQGAYEQYF.

This clonotype was recorded at least ten times. This rearrangement joins TRBV28 to TRBJ1-1; D unclear. Trimming cost V 1 base and J 11 bases, with 8 bases left between them. This CDR3 has 11 amino acids. Germline CDR1 MDHEN, CDR2 SYDVKM. DNA for the CDR3: TGTGCCAGCAGTTTATTGCAGGATGCTTTCTTT. It specifies CASSLLQDAFF.